This T cell receptor beta chain appears in the sequencing data of a study of vaccination effects on CD4 cells after COVID-19. The ViraFEST assay expanded antigen-specific CD4+ T cells with viral peptide pools before sequencing. Subsequent to roughly 10 days of culture, CD4+ T cells were isolated. All study participants received two doses of BNT162b2 or mRNA-1273 vaccine. None of the vaccinated had previously contracted SARS-CoV-2, and their nucleocapsid antibodies tested negative. Sequencing was performed with immunoSEQ multiplex PCR; in TCRdb, only in-frame clones are kept and a portion is missing. The data contain tens of thousands of clones, less than 80% of them singletons. This clone was picked up a small number of times. Its cognate antigen is unknown. Germline V gene data show CDR1 as LGHNT and CDR2 as FRNRAP. The ends were cut back, 6 bases at V and 4 bases at J, with 28 bases in the middle. CDR3 length: 20 amino acids.

J is TRBJ1-6 and V is TRBV12-5, with TRBD1 as a possible D gene (5 bases). The TCR sequence derives from a human donor who received a COVID-19 vaccine. Sequencing used CD4+ T cells from PBMCs cultured with HCoV-229E spike peptides, obtained after COVID-19 vaccination. The CDR3 loop reads CASGQTWTGPSRHYNSPLHF. The CDR3 DNA is TGTGCTAGTGGGCAGACGTGGACGGGGCCCTCCCGGCATTATAATTCACCCCTCCACTTT.